This TCR beta chain originates from a study of naive and memory T cell subsets. Two oligonucleotides, mixed equimolar, formed the beta constant-region primer covering TRBC1 and TRBC2. From the UMI-ligation and nested PCR reads, TCRdb called clonotypes with MiXCR, one entry per CDR3 protein. The sample has tens of thousands of distinct CDR3 sequences; roughly 14% are singletons. The TCR originated in a human donor in good health. The sequenced sample was effector memory CD4+ T cells from blood. The subset was: effector memory, CD45RA- CD27-.

CDR3: CASSPGGQGYGYTF. The CDR3 DNA sequence: TGTGCCAGCAGCCCGGGAGGACAGGGCTATGGCTACACCTTC. The J gene is TRBJ1-2, the V gene TRBV5-6; 8 positions match TRBD1. V trimming: 4 bases; J trimming: 4 bases; junction bases outside the gene matches: 6. The CDR3 runs 14 residues. Germline V gene lookup returns CDR1 SGHDT and CDR2 YYEEEE.